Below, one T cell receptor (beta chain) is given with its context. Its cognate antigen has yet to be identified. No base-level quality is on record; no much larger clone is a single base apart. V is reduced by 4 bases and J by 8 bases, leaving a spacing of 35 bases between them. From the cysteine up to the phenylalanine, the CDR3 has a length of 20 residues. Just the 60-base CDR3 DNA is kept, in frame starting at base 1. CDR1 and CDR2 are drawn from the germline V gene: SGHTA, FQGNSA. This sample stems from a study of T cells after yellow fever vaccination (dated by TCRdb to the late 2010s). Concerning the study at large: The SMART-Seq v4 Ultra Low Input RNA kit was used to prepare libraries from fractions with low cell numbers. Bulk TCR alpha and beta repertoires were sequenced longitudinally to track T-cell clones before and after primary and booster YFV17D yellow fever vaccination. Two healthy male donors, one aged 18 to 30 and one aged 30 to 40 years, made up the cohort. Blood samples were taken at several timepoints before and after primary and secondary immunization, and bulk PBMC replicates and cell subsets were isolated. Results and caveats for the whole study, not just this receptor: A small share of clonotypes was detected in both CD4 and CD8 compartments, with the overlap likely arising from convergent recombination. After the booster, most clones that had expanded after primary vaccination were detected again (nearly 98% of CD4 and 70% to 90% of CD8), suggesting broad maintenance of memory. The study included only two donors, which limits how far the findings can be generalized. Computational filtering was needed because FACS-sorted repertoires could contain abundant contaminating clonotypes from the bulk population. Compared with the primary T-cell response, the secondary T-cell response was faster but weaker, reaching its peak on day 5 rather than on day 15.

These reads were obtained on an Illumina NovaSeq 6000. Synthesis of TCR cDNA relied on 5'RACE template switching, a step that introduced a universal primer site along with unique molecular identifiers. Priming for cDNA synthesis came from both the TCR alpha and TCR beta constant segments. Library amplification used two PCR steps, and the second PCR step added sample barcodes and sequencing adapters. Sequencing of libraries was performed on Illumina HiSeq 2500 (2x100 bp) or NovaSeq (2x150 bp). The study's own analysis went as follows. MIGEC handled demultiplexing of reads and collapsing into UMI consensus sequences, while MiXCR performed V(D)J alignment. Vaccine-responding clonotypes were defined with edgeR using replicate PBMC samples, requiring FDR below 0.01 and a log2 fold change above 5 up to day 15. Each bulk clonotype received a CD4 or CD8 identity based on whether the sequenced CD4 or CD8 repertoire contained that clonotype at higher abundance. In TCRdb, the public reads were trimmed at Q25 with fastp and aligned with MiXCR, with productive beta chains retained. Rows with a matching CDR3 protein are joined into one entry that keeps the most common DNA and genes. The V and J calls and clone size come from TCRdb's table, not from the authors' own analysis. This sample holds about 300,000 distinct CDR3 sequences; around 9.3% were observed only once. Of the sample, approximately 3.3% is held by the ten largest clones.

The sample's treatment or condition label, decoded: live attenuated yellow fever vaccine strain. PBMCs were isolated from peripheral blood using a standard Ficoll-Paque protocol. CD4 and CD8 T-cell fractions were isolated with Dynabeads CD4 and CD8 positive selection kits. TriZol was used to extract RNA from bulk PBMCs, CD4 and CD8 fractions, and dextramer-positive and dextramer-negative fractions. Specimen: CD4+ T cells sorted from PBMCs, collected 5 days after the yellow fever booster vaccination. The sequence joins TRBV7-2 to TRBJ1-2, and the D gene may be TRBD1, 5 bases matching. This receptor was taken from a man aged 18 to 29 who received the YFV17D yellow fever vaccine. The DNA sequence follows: TGTGCCAGCAGCTCCCTCAACCTTTTTACAAGGGGCAAGGAAGGAAAAGGCTACACCTTC. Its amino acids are CASSSLNLFTRGKEGKGYTF.